This T cell receptor beta chain was retrieved from a study of CD8+CD57+ T cells in acquired aplastic anemia. Using genomic DNA as the template, TCR beta VDJ and CDR3 profiling was carried out. TCRdb redid the calling of the reads with MiXCR, one entry per CDR3 protein. The sample has hundreds of thousands of distinct CDR3 sequences, under 80% seen once. The CDR3 covers 14 residues. Germline V gene sequence: CDR1 SGHNT, CDR2 YYREEE (reference sequence). V dropped 0 bases and J dropped 1 base, with 8 bases sitting between them. The sample taken for sequencing was sorted CD4+, CD8+, or CD8+CD57+ T cells (not recorded which) from PBMCs. J is TRBJ2-7 and V is TRBV5-4; perhaps TRBD1 as D (6 bases). This TCR came from a human donor in good health, serving as a control. The CDR3 nucleotides are TGTGCCAGCAGCTTGGGTGGGACATCCTACGAGCAGTACTTC. Protein: CASSLGGTSYEQYF.